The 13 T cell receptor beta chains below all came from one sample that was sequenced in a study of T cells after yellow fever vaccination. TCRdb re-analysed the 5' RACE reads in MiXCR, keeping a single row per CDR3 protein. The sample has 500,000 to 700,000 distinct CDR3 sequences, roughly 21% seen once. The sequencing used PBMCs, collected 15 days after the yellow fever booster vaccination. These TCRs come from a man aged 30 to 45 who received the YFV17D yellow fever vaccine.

The CDR3 DNA reads TGTGCCAGCAGGGTCGGGAGAATAGATACGCAGTATTTT. It encodes CASRVGRIDTQYF. The rearrangement uses TRBV7-8 and TRBJ2-3; tentatively, D is TRBD2 (6 bases). The V end lost 6 bases, the J end lost 5 bases, and 12 bases lay between the germline ends. Germline V lookup: CDR1 SGHVS, CDR2 FQNEAQ. There are 13 residues in the CDR3.

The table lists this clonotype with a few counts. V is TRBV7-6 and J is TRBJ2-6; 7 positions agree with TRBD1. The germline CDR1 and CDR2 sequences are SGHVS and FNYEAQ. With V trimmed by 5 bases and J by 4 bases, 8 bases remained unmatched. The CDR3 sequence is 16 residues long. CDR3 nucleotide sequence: TGTGCCAGCAGCCTATGGACAGGAACAGGGGCCAACGTCCTGACTTTC. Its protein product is CASSLWTGTGANVLTF.

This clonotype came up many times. CDR3 sequence reads: CASSLDSGSLNEQFF. The CDR3 DNA reads as TGCGCCAGCAGCTTGGATAGCGGGAGCCTCAATGAGCAGTTCTTC. The rearrangement links TRBV5-1 to TRBJ2-1; 9 positions match TRBD2. V was clipped by 0 bases and J by 6 bases; unmatched bases: 4. The CDR3 loop spans 15 amino acids. From germline, CDR1 is SGHRS and CDR2 YFSETQ.

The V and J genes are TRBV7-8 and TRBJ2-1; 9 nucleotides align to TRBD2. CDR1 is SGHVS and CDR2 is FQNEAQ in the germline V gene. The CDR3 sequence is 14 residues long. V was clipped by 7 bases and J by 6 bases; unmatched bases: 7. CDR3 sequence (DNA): TGTGCCAGCACAGGGACTAGCTTCTTCAATGAGCAGTTCTTC. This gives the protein CASTGTSFFNEQFF. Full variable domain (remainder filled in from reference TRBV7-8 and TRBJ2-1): GAGVSQSPRYKVAKRGQDVALRCDPISGHVSLFWYQQALGQGPEFLTYFQNEAQLDKSGLPSDRFFAERPEGSVSTLKIQRTQQEDSAVYLCASTGTSFFNEQFFGPGTRLTVL.

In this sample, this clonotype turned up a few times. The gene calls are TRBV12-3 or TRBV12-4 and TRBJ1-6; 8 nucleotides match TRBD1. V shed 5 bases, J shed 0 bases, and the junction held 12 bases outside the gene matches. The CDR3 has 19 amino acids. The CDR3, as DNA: TGTGCCAGCAGTGCGTCCCGCAACAGGGGGTACTCCTATAATTCACCCCTCCACTTT. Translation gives CASSASRNRGYSYNSPLHF.

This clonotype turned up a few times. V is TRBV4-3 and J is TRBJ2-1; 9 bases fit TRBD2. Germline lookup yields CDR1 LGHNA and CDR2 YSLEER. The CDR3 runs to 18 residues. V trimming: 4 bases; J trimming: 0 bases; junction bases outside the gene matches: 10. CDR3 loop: CASSPGGSSGDSYNEQFF. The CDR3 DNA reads TGCGCCAGCAGCCCAGGGGGATCTAGCGGGGACTCCTACAATGAGCAGTTCTTC.

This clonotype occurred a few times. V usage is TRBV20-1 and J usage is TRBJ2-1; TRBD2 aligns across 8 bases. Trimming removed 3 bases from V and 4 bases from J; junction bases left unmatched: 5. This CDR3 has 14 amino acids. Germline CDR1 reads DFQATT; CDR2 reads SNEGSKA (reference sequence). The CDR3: CSASGRGYYNEQFF. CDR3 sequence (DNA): TGCAGTGCTAGCGGGAGGGGATATTACAATGAGCAGTTCTTC.

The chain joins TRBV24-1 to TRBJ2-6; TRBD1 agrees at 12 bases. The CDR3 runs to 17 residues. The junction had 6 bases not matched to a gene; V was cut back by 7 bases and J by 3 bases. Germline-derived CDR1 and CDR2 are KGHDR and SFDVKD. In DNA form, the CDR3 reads TGTGCCACCAGGCCGGGACAGGGGGCGAATGGGGCCAACGTCCTGACTTTC. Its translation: CATRPGQGANGANVLTF.

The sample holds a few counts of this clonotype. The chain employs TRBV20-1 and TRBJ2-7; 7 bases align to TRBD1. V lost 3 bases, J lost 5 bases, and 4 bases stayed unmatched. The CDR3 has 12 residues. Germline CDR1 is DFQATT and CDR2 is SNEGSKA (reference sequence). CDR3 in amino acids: CSASRQGDEQYF. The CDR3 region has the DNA TGCAGTGCTAGTAGACAGGGCGACGAGCAGTACTTC.

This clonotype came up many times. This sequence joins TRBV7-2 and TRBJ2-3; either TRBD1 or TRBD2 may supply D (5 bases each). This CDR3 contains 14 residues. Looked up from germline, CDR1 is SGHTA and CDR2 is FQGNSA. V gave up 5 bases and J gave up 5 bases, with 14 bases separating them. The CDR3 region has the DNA TGTGCCAGCAGCACCGGGACCCAGAGAGATACGCAGTATTTT. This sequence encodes CASSTGTQRDTQYF.

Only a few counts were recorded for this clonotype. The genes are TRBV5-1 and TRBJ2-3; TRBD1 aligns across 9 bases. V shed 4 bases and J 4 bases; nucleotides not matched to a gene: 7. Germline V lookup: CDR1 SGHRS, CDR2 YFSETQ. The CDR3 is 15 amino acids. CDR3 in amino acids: CASSPGQGSADTQYF. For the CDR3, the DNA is TGCGCCAGCAGCCCGGGACAGGGTTCGGCAGATACGCAGTATTTT.

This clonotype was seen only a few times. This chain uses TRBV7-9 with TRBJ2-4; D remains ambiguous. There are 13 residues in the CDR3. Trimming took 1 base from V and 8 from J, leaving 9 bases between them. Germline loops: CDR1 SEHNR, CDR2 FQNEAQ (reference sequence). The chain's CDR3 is CASSLDFGDIQYF. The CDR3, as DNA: TGTGCCAGCAGCTTAGATTTTGGCGACATTCAGTACTTC.

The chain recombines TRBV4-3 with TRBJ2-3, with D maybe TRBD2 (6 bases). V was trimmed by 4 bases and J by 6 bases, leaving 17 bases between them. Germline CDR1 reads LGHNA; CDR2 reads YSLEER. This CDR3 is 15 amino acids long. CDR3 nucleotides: TGCGCCAGCAGCCCCCGATCGGGGGAGAGGGATACGCAGTATTTT. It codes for CASSPRSGERDTQYF.